The source of this TCR beta chain is a study of T-cell memory formation after mild COVID-19. Study background: The TCR clusters were mostly specific to one donor. Study observations and caveats: The authors left the SARS-CoV-2 specificity of second-wave clones peaking on day 37 unconfirmed. CD4+ clones that contracted lay mainly in CM and EM; CD8+ ones lay in EMRA. Among clones contracting day 15 to 85, CD4/CD8 was balanced, whereas later expanders leaned CD4+.

TCRdb independently ran MiXCR on the 5' RACE reads; one entry per CDR3 protein. Here the sample spans some 69,000 distinct CDR3 sequences, around 15% being singletons. The V gene's germline CDR1 is SEHNR and CDR2 FQNEAQ (reference sequence). V was clipped by 1 base and J by 3 bases, with 8 bases between them. This CDR3 spans 14 amino acids. This clonotype was seen more than once but under ten times. No antigen is known for it. The sample was PBMCs or a T cell subset sorted from them (not recorded which). The rearrangement joins TRBV7-9 to TRBJ2-3, with no clear D. This TCR was recovered from an adult woman who had mild COVID-19 (a few samples of this study predate the infection). Cell type and time point are not known. The CDR3, as DNA: TGTGCCAGCAGCTTAGAGGGCTGGACAGATACGCAGTATTTT. It specifies CASSLEGWTDTQYF.